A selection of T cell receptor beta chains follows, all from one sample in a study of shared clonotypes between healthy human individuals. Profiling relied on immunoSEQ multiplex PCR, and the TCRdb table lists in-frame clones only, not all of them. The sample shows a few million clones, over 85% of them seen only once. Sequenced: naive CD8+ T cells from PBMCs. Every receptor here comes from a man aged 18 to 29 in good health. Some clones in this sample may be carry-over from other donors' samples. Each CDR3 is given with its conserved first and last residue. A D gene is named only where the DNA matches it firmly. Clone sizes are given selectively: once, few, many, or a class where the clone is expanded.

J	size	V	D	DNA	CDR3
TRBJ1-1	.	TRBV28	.	TGTGCCAGCAGCTTAACCGCGTACAGGGCCATGAACACTGAAGCTTTCTTT	CASSLTAYRAMNTEAFF
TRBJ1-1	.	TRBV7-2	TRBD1	TGTGCCAGCAGCTTCACCGGGACAGGCTCCGAAGCTTTCTTT	CASSFTGTGSEAFF
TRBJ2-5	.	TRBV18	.	TGTGCCAGCTCACCAAGGAGGGATCAAGAGACCCAGTACTTC	CASSPRRDQETQYF
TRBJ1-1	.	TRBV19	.	TGTGCCAGTAGTATAGGTACGGACACTGAAGCTTTCTTT	CASSIGTDTEAFF
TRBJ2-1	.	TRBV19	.	TGTGCCAGTAGTATAGGCCGGGGACCCTACAATGAGCAGTTCTTC	CASSIGRGPYNEQFF
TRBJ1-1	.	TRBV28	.	TGTGCCAGCAGTACTACAGGATACCTGAACACTGAAGCTTTCTTT	CASSTTGYLNTEAFF
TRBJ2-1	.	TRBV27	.	TGTGCCAGCAGTCCCCGATCTGGGAGCAATGAGCAGTTCTTC	CASSPRSGSNEQFF
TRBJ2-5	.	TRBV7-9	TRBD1	TGTGCCAGCAGCTTAGCATCGACAGGGGGGGAGACCCAGTACTTC	CASSLASTGGETQYF
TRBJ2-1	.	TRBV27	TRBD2	TGTGCCAGCAGTCCCCTAGCGGGAGGGTTGTACAATGAGCAGTTCTTC	CASSPLAGGLYNEQFF
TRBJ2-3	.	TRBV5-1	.	TGCGCCAGCAGCTCTACGGGACTCGTTCGTGGGTTAGATACGCAGTATTTT	CASSSTGLVRGLDTQYF
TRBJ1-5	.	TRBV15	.	TGTGCCACCAGCAGAGTCGACAGGTCAAGCGATCAGCCCCAGCATTTT	CATSRVDRSSDQPQHF
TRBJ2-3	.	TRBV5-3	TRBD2	TGTGCCAGAAGCTTCCTAGCGGGAGTAACCTGTACGCAGTATTTT	CARSFLAGVTCTQYF
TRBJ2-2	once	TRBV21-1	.	TGTGCCAGCAGCAGCACAGAAGAGGACACCGGGGAGCTGTTTTTT	CASSSTEEDTGELFF
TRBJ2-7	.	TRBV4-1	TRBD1	TGCGCCAGCAGCCATTTTTTAATGGGGACAGGGCCGGCCGAGCAGTACTTC	CASSHFLMGTGPAEQYF